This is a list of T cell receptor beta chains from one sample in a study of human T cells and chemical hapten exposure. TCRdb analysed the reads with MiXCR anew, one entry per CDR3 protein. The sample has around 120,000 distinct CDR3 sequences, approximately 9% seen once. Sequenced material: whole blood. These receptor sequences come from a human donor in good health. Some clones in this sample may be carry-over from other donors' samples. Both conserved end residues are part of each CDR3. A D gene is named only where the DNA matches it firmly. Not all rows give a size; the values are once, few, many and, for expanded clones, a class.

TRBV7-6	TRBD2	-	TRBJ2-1	CASRGMTSGRSNEQFF	TGTGCCAGCAGGGGGATGACTAGCGGGAGGAGCAATGAGCAGTTCTTC
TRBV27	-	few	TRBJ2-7	CASSVGELYEQYF	TGTGCCAGCAGTGTAGGGGAATTGTACGAGCAGTACTTC
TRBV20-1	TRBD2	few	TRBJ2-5	CSARDPLAEAGETQYF	TGCAGTGCTAGAGACCCCCTAGCGGAGGCGGGGGAGACCCAGTACTTC
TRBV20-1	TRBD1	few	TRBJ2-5	CSASGADRGEETQYF	TGCAGTGCTAGCGGAGCAGACAGGGGTGAAGAGACCCAGTACTTC
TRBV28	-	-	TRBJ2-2	CASSGGPTGGLFF	TGTGCCAGCAGTGGGGGGCCCACCGGGGGGCTGTTTTTT
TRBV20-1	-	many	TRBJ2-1	CSARVPTTNEQFF	TGCAGTGCTAGAGTCCCGACTACCAATGAGCAGTTCTTC
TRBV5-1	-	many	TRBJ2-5	CASSLAVQETQYF	TGCGCCAGCAGCTTGGCAGTACAAGAGACCCAGTACTTC
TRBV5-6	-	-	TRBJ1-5	CTSSWGGRYGNQPQHF	TGTACCAGCAGCTGGGGCGGCAGGTACGGCAATCAGCCCCAGCATTTT
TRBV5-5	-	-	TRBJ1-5	CASSVDNQPQHF	TGTGCCAGCAGCGTGGACAATCAGCCCCAGCATTTT
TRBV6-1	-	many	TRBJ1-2	CASSEYRAAIVPRYGYTF	TGTGCCAGCAGTGAATACAGGGCGGCAATCGTACCTAGATATGGCTACACCTTC
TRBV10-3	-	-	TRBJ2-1	CAISGAGFNEQFF	TGTGCCATCAGTGGGGCCGGATTCAATGAGCAGTTCTTC
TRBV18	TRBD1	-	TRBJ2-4	CASSPPGTGRNIQYF	TGTGCCAGCTCACCCCCAGGGACAGGGAGAAACATTCAGTACTTC
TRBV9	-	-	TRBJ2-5	CASSPFSTGETQYF	TGTGCCAGCAGCCCGTTTTCGACGGGGGAGACCCAGTACTTC
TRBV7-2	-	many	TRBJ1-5	CASSLDLGGNQPQHF	TGTGCCAGCAGCTTAGATCTGGGGGGGAATCAGCCCCAGCATTTT
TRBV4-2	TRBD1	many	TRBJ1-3	CASSQGRQGAAGNTIYF	TGTGCCAGCAGCCAGGGTCGACAGGGGGCGGCCGGAAACACCATATATTTT
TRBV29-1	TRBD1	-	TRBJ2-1	CSVRDRRDSYNEQFF	TGCAGCGTCAGGGACAGACGGGACTCCTACAATGAGCAGTTCTTC
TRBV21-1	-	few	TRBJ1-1	CASSKARGMNTEAFF	TGTGCCAGCAGCAAAGCGCGGGGTATGAACACTGAAGCTTTCTTT
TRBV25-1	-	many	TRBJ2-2	CASSEYRDTGELFF	TGTGCCAGCAGTGAATATAGGGACACCGGGGAGCTGTTTTTT
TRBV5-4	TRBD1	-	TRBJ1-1	CASSSSGQLFTEAFF	TGTGCCAGCAGCTCTTCGGGACAGCTTTTCACTGAAGCTTTCTTT
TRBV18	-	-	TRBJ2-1	CASSLSWGDEQFF	TGTGCCAGCTCACTCTCTTGGGGGGATGAGCAGTTCTTC
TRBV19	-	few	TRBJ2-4	CASSIQGDSAKNIQYF	TGTGCCAGTAGTATACAGGGTGACTCGGCCAAAAACATTCAGTACTTC
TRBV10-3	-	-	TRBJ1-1	CAIRGSSTEAFF	TGTGCCATCCGGGGCTCGAGCACTGAAGCTTTCTTT
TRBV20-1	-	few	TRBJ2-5	CSARDLQGGIETQYF	TGCAGTGCTAGAGACCTGCAGGGTGGAATCGAGACCCAGTACTTC
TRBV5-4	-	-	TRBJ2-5	CASSLPREETQYF	TGTGCCAGCAGCTTGCCCAGGGAAGAGACCCAGTACTTC
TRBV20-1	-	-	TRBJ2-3	CSAYPLQGANTDTQYF	TGCAGTGCTTATCCTCTACAGGGCGCTAACACAGATACGCAGTATTTT
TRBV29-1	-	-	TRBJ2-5	CSVWGQETQYF	TGCAGCGTTTGGGGGCAAGAGACCCAGTACTTC
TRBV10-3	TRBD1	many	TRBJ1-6	CAIRDRDSNSPLHF	TGTGCCATCAGAGACCGGGACAGCAATTCACCCCTCCACTTT
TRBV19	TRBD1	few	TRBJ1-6	CAARTGGTPLHF	TGTGCCGCCAGAACAGGGGGAACACCCCTCCACTTT
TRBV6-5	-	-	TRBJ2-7	CASSYRGDGEQYF	TGTGCCAGCAGTTACAGGGGGGACGGCGAGCAGTACTTC
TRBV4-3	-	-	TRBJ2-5	CSSSQVGLGETQYF	TGCTCCAGCAGCCAAGTGGGTCTCGGAGAGACCCAGTACTTC
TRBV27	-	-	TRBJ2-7	CASSPGGWGEQYF	TGTGCCAGCAGTCCTGGGGGATGGGGCGAGCAGTACTTC
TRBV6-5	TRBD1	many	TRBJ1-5	CASSSTTGVDQPQHF	TGTGCCAGCAGTTCCACGACAGGGGTGGATCAGCCCCAGCATTTT
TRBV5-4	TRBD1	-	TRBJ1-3	CASSSGTASGNTIYF	TGTGCCAGCAGCTCCGGGACAGCTTCTGGAAACACCATATATTTT
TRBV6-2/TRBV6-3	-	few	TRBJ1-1	CASSNPLTEAFF	TGTGCCAGCAGTAACCCCCTCACTGAAGCTTTCTTT
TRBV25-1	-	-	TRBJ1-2	CASKAKGPLPNYGYTF	TGTGCCAGCAAAGCAAAGGGACCGCTGCCGAACTATGGCTACACCTTC
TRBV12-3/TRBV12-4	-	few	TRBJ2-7	CASSGFSGSYEQYF	TGTGCCAGCAGCGGATTTAGCGGCTCCTACGAGCAGTACTTC
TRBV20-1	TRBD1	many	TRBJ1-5	CSARGDRVGQPQHF	TGCAGTGCTAGAGGGGACAGGGTGGGCCAGCCCCAGCATTTT
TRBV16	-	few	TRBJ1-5	CASSHEQLRNQPQHF	TGTGCCAGCAGCCACGAGCAGCTTCGCAATCAGCCCCAGCATTTT
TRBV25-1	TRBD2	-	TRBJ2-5	CASSPAGGIETQYF	TGTGCCAGCAGTCCGGCGGGAGGTATAGAGACCCAGTACTTC
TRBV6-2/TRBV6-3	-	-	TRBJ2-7	CATLGHPTYEQYF	TGTGCCACCCTAGGACACCCCACCTACGAGCAGTACTTC
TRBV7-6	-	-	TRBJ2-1	CASSLATNNEQFF	TGTGCCAGCAGCTTAGCCACGAACAATGAGCAGTTCTTC